Presented here are 8 T cell receptor beta chains from one specimen sequenced in a study of T cell repertoires in cytomegalovirus infection. TCRdb used MiXCR to reprocess the reads, holding one entry per CDR3 protein. The data show more than 500,000 distinct CDR3 sequences, approximately 15% seen once. Sequenced material: CD8+ T cells from PBMCs. The source is a human donor in good health (CMV status not recorded). Some clones in this sample may be carry-over from other donors' samples.

CDR3 coding DNA: TGTGCCAGCAGCTTGGCCCGTGGACAGGCCAATTCACCCCTCCACTTT. Translation gives CASSLARGQANSPLHF. The chain recombines TRBV5-4 with TRBJ1-6, with 7 bases fitting TRBD1. V lost 0 bases to trimming and J lost 7 bases; unmatched junction nucleotides: 7. This CDR3 contains 16 residues. From germline, CDR1 is SGHNT and CDR2 YYREEE (reference sequence).

The sample holds many counts of this clonotype. The J gene is TRBJ2-1, the V gene TRBV7-9; 13 positions agree with TRBD2. Per germline, CDR1 SEHNR and CDR2 FQNEAQ (reference sequence). The J segment lost 9 bases and the V segment lost 6 bases, leaving 8 bases of the junction unmatched. The CDR3 has 15 residues. In DNA, the CDR3 is TGTGCCAGCAGTCCTACTAGCGGGGGGGCCGCTGAGCAGTTCTTC. As protein: CASSPTSGGAAEQFF.

The gene calls are TRBV12-5 and TRBJ2-7; the D is unclear. V was shortened by 5 bases and J by 6 bases, with 14 bases between the two germline ends. There are 13 residues in the CDR3. Germline CDR1 is LGHNT and CDR2 is FRNRAP. CDR3 amino acids: CASGTGKPREQYF. DNA of the CDR3: TGTGCTAGTGGTACGGGCAAACCACGCGAGCAGTACTTC.

There are many counts of this clonotype. This rearrangement joins TRBV7-6 to TRBJ2-1, with 14 bases that match TRBD2. The germline V gene encodes CDR1 SGHVS and CDR2 FNYEAQ. The J segment lost 6 bases and the V segment lost 4 bases, leaving 5 bases of the junction unmatched. The CDR3 covers 16 residues. In DNA form, the CDR3 reads TGTGCCAGCAGCTACGGACTAGCGGGAGGATCCAATGAGCAGTTCTTC. Translated, it gives CASSYGLAGGSNEQFF.

This chain connects TRBV29-1 to TRBJ1-1, with unresolved D. Germline loops: CDR1 SQVTM, CDR2 ANQGSEA. V gave up 2 bases and J gave up 8 bases, with 6 bases separating them. The CDR3 is made up of 10 amino acids. The CDR3 DNA sequence: TGCAGCGTTGAATGTGGAGAAGCTTTCTTT. This codes for CSVECGEAFF.

This clonotype was detected many times. Written as DNA, the CDR3 is TGTGCCAGCAGTGCAGAGGGACAGGGGCTCTACGAGCAGTACTTC. Its protein product is CASSAEGQGLYEQYF. The genes are TRBV6-1 and TRBJ2-7; 10 nucleotides align to TRBD1. Trimming at V came to 4 bases and at J to 3 bases, leaving 6 bases not matched to a gene. In germline, CDR1 is MNHNS, CDR2 SASEGT. This CDR3 is 15 amino acids long.

Points on this clonotype: A much larger clone lies one base from this, so it may be a read error. The chain uses TRBV10-3 and TRBJ2-5, with 7 nucleotides matching TRBD1. The CDR3 has 14 residues. Germline-derived CDR1 and CDR2 are ENHRY and SYGVKD. This chain's CDR3 is CAIRRDSLSETQHF. Here the CDR3 DNA reads TGTGCCATCAGGAGGGACAGTTTATCGGAGACCCAGCACTTC.

Ten or more counts support this clonotype. The CDR3 coding sequence is TGTGCCAGCAGCTTGGGTCTAGCGTTCTACGAGCAGTACTTC. It yields the protein CASSLGLAFYEQYF. The chain recombines TRBV7-9 with TRBJ2-7; weak D call: TRBD2 (6 bases). Per the germline V gene, CDR1 is SEHNR and CDR2 is FQNEAQ (reference sequence). The CDR3 extends over 14 amino acids. V lost 3 bases to trimming and J lost 3 bases, with 12 bases between them.